Sequencing of this T cell receptor (beta chain) was carried out in a study of T cells in Graves' hyperthyroidism and ophthalmopathy. Study-level points and caveats: The blood repertoire included most of the expanded thyroid clonotypes above 0.001.

Amplified TCR beta CDR3 regions came from RNA transcripts. First-round RT-PCR of the TCR CDR3 relied on the HTBI primer set. Via MiXCR, TCRdb re-called the multiplex PCR reads, giving one row per CDR3 protein. The sample consists of 650,000 to 800,000 distinct CDR3 sequences, less than 45% of them appearing once. With regard to this clonotype: Its cognate antigen is unknown.

Sequences were obtained from peripheral blood or thyroid tissue (not recorded which). This sequence was found in an adult man with Graves' disease, either hyperthyroidism or ophthalmopathy (not recorded which).

The chain's CDR3 is CASDPGGDTEAFF. In DNA, the CDR3 is TGTGCCAGCGACCCAGGGGGCGACACTGAAGCTTTCTTT. The genes are TRBV25-1 and TRBJ1-1, with TRBD1 identical over 8 bases. This CDR3 comprises 13 residues. CDR1 is MGHDK, CDR2 SYGVNS, per germline. The J segment lost 3 bases and the V segment lost 8 bases, leaving 5 bases of the junction unmatched.